This entry features one T cell receptor beta chain sequence. In the original processing: The assay estimated nucleated cells by amplifying reference gene primers. Only in-frame clones appear in the TCRdb table, and some are missing; sequencing was by immunoSEQ multiplex PCR. That table supplies the V and J calls and clone size; D and trimming were determined from the DNA. There are 100,000 or so clones in the sample; about 82% occur only once, and about an eighth lies in the top ten. This sample is part of a study of blood T cell repertoires in COVID-19. The wider study: Spain, Italy and the United States supplied samples that represented acute and convalescent COVID-19. Sources were T cells, B-cell-depleted T cells, or PBMCs; the material itself was cDNA or gDNA.

Germline V gene sequence: CDR1 LNHDA, CDR2 SQIVND (reference sequence). V lost 6 bases to trimming and J lost 5 bases; unmatched junction nucleotides: 9. CDR3 length: 15 amino acids. The sequencing input was peripheral blood. The sequence was obtained from a man aged 50 to 60 with active or convalescent COVID-19. This sequence joins TRBV19 and TRBJ1-2; TRBD1 aligns across 10 bases. The CDR3 DNA is TGTGCCAGTAGGACCTCCGGGACAGGGGAATATGGCTACACCTTC. This translates into CASRTSGTGEYGYTF.